This TCR beta chain appears in the sequencing data of a study of CD8 T cells in ankylosing spondylitis. Study results and limitations: Ankylosing spondylitis blood appeared to be characterized by a TCR beta motif of about 8 highly homologous variants.

A note on this clonotype: Antigen specificity is unknown.

Each CDR3 protein is one row after TCRdb ran MiXCR on the 5' RACE reads. The sample includes roughly 440,000 distinct CDR3 sequences, about a sixth of them seen just once. The CDR3 totals 14 residues. Looked up from germline, CDR1 is SGHTA and CDR2 is FQGNSA. The V gene lost 5 bases and the J gene lost 6 bases, with 16 bases spanning the gap. The TCR was taken from a male donor with ankylosing spondylitis. J is TRBJ1-2 and V is TRBV7-2, with D possibly being TRBD1 (6 bases). The sample comprised blood, either unsorted or a sorted T cell fraction (not recorded which). The CDR3 region is CASSRGAGSDGYTF. The CDR3 DNA follows: TGTGCCAGCAGCCGGGGGGCAGGGTCGGATGGCTACACCTTC. Variable domain in full (rest from reference TRBV7-2 and TRBJ1-2): GAGVSQSPSNKVTEKGKDVELRCDPISGHTALYWYRQSLGQGLEFLIYFQGNSAPDKSGLPSDRFSAERTGGSVSTLTIQRTQQEDSAVYLCASSRGAGSDGYTFGSGTRLTVV.